The entry that follows covers one TCR beta chain sequence. Antigen: not known. TCRdb used MiXCR to reprocess the 5' RACE reads, holding one entry per CDR3 protein. This sample has 600,000 to 700,000 distinct CDR3 sequences, with 21% found just once. This record comes from a study of identical twins. Study findings and constraints: Twin pairs' shared out-of-frame alpha sequences were enriched in low generation probability.

The germline CDR1 and CDR2 sequences are LNHNV and YYDKDF (reference sequence). The CDR3 totals 15 residues. V was pared by 0 bases and J by 9 bases, with 5 bases of the junction left unmatched. The same specimen was also included in a second study, on T cells expressing NK-cell markers. That paper states: Within the sequenced cohort of eight donors, seven exhibited HCMV seropositivity and one was seronegative. The CD3+CD56-NKG2C+ fraction of a handful of donors was likewise dominated by these clonotypes. Questions lingered over whether expanded NKG2C+ T cell clones were HCMV-specific.

What was sequenced was PBMCs. This TCR derives from a woman younger than 30 in good health. V is TRBV15 and J is TRBJ2-1, with TRBD2 identical over 10 bases. The CDR3 region is CATSREAGGPSEQFF. The DNA for the CDR3 is TGTGCCACCAGCAGAGAAGCGGGGGGGCCGAGTGAGCAGTTCTTC. Full variable domain (remainder filled in from reference TRBV15 and TRBJ2-1): DAMVIQNPRYQVTQFGKPVTLSCSQTLNHNVMYWYQQKSSQAPKLLFHYYDKDFNNEADTPDNFQSRRPNTSFCFLDIRSPGLGDTAMYLCATSREAGGPSEQFFGPGTRLTVL.